A selection of T cell receptor beta chains follows, all from one sample in a study of memory CD8 T cells in hepatitis C reinfection. Assay: immunoSEQ multiplex PCR; the TCRdb copy retains only in-frame clones and omits some. This table holds approximately 46,000 clones, 80% to 90% found once. Sequences were obtained from naive CD8+ T cells sorted from blood. The source of these receptors is a young man with hepatitis C virus infection. CDR3s include the opening cysteine and the closing phenylalanine or tryptophan. The D gene is left open where the match is weak. Rows give clone size only sometimes, using once, few, many, or a class for an expanded clone.

>-|TRBD1|TRBJ2-1|TRBV4-1
CASSQGTGVNEQFF
TGCGCCAGCAGCCAGGGGACAGGGGTTAATGAGCAGTTCTTC
>-|-|TRBJ1-2|TRBV6-6
CASSYGADHGYTF
TGTGCCAGCAGTTACGGGGCAGACCATGGCTACACCTTC
>-|-|TRBJ1-1|TRBV30
CAWSEQGRGIKTEAFF
TGTGCCTGGAGTGAGCAAGGCCGGGGGATAAAAACTGAAGCTTTCTTT
>-|-|TRBJ1-1|TRBV6-5
CASSPDKQVATEAFF
TGTGCCAGCAGCCCAGATAAACAGGTGGCTACTGAAGCTTTCTTT
>-|TRBD2|TRBJ2-7|TRBV5-1
CASSPGLAGLRSYEQYF
TGCGCCAGCAGCCCGGGACTAGCGGGCCTTCGTTCCTACGAGCAGTACTTC
>once|TRBD1|TRBJ2-5|TRBV27
CASSLGTDLYF
TGTGCCAGCAGTTTAGGGACAGATCTTTACTTC
>-|TRBD2|TRBJ2-5|TRBV28
CASSPGRASGQETQYF
TGTGCCAGCAGCCCCGGGAGGGCTAGCGGGCAAGAGACCCAGTACTTC
>once|-|TRBJ2-1|TRBV19
CASSLSYNEQFF
TGTGCCAGTAGTCTTTCCTACAATGAGCAGTTCTTC
>-|TRBD1|TRBJ2-4|TRBV7-2
CASSLNRGLSKNIQYF
TGTGCCAGCAGCTTAAACAGGGGGTTATCCAAAAACATTCAGTACTTC
>-|-|TRBJ2-4|TRBV7-7
CASSFHWGYRAKNIQYF
TGTGCTAGCAGCTTTCACTGGGGCTATAGAGCCAAAAACATTCAGTACTTC
>-|TRBD1|TRBJ1-1|TRBV5-8
CASSLVNLGQGATEAFF
TGTGCCAGCAGCTTGGTCAACCTCGGACAGGGGGCGACTGAAGCTTTCTTT
>-|TRBD1|TRBJ2-3|TRBV5-1
CASSSGQGAKDTQYF
TGCGCCAGCAGCTCCGGACAGGGGGCGAAAGATACGCAGTATTTT
>-|TRBD1|TRBJ2-3|TRBV5-1
CASSWGTVSTDTQYF
TGCGCCAGCAGCTGGGGGACAGTTAGCACAGATACGCAGTATTTT
>-|-|TRBJ2-1|TRBV23-1
CASSQNLLRWRENEQFF
TGCGCCAGCAGTCAAAACCTCTTAAGATGGAGGGAGAATGAGCAGTTCTTC
>-|TRBD1|TRBJ2-6|TRBV28
CASSSLKTQGGAISGANVLTF
TGTGCCAGCAGTTCCCTTAAAACACAGGGGGGCGCGATCTCTGGGGCCAACGTCCTGACTTTC
>-|-|TRBJ2-5|TRBV4-1
CASSQSSGGQETQYF
TGCGCCAGCAGCCAATCGTCTGGCGGCCAAGAGACCCAGTACTTC
>-|TRBD1|TRBJ2-6|TRBV11-2
CASSPGQGTYSGANVLTF
TGTGCCAGCAGCCCAGGACAGGGAACCTACTCTGGGGCCAACGTCCTGACTTTC
>-|TRBD2|TRBJ2-5|TRBV10-1
CASSGGEGETQYF
TGCGCCAGCAGTGGCGGGGAGGGAGAGACCCAGTACTTC
>-|-|TRBJ2-5|TRBV14
CASSQDLTRQETQYF
TGTGCCAGCAGCCAAGATCTGACGCGGCAAGAGACCCAGTACTTC
>-|TRBD1|TRBJ1-2|TRBV7-9
CASSFQTGAGYTF
TGTGCCAGCAGCTTTCAGACAGGGGCTGGCTACACCTTC
>-|TRBD2|TRBJ2-5|TRBV7-9
CASSSILAAYQETQYF
TGTGCCAGCAGTTCTATACTAGCGGCTTACCAAGAGACCCAGTACTTC
>-|-|TRBJ1-2|TRBV14
CASSQLGGGDYGYTF
TGTGCCAGCAGCCAGCTCGGAGGTGGGGACTATGGCTACACCTTC
>-|-|TRBJ2-3|TRBV6-5
CASSYFGIRADTQYF
TGTGCCAGCAGTTACTTCGGGATCAGAGCAGATACGCAGTATTTT
>-|TRBD2|TRBJ2-1|TRBV9
CASSAGTSGANEQFF
TGTGCCAGCAGCGCCGGGACTAGCGGCGCAAATGAGCAGTTCTTC
>-|TRBD2|TRBJ2-1|TRBV7-2
CASSLAVTSGDNEQFF
TGTGCCAGCAGCTTAGCGGTTACTAGCGGGGACAATGAGCAGTTCTTC
>-|-|TRBJ1-2|TRBV5-8
CASSLSGIGYTF
TGTGCCAGCAGCTTGTCAGGGATCGGCTACACCTTC
>-|-|TRBJ2-5|TRBV7-9
CASSLGSGQETQYF
TGTGCCAGCAGCTTAGGATCAGGGCAAGAGACCCAGTACTTC
>-|-|TRBJ1-3|TRBV29-1
CSVAGSGNTIYF
TGCAGCGTCGCAGGCTCTGGAAACACCATATATTTT
>-|TRBD2|TRBJ2-1|TRBV6-1
CASSQPGLALDEQFF
TGTGCCAGCAGCCAGCCGGGACTAGCACTTGATGAGCAGTTCTTC
>once|TRBD2|TRBJ2-3|TRBV7-2
CASTPIAGGGDTQYF
TGTGCCAGCACCCCGATAGCGGGAGGGGGAGATACGCAGTATTTT
>once|TRBD2|TRBJ2-7|TRBV10-3
CAINPGGSYEQYF
TGTGCCATCAATCCCGGGGGGTCCTACGAGCAGTACTTC
>-|-|TRBJ2-7|TRBV5-4
CASSSGSSEQYF
TGTGCCAGCAGCAGCGGGTCAAGCGAGCAGTACTTC
>-|-|TRBJ1-1|TRBV13
CASSFGYTEAFF
TGTGCCAGCAGCTTCGGGTACACTGAAGCTTTCTTT
>-|-|TRBJ2-1|TRBV27
CASSLLGGGAYNEQFF
TGTGCCAGCAGTTTATTGGGGGGTGGCGCCTACAATGAGCAGTTCTTC
>-|TRBD1|TRBJ1-6|TRBV4-1
CASSQDRTGENSPLHF
TGCGCCAGCAGCCAAGATCGCACAGGGGAAAATTCACCCCTCCACTTT
>-|-|TRBJ1-3|TRBV7-2
CASSLDASSGNTIYF
TGTGCCAGCAGCTTAGACGCGAGCTCTGGAAACACCATATATTTT
>-|-|TRBJ2-7|TRBV4-1
CASSPLPGLDGSEQYF
TGCGCCAGCAGCCCACTGCCGGGACTGGATGGTTCCGAGCAGTACTTC
>-|TRBD2|TRBJ2-3|TRBV4-1
CASSQVGRGGPTDTQYF
TGCGCCAGCAGCCAAGTCGGGCGGGGGGGACCCACAGATACGCAGTATTTT
>once|-|TRBJ2-2|TRBV4-1
CASSQVGSQTGELFF
TGCGCCAGCAGCCAAGTGGGCAGTCAGACCGGGGAGCTGTTTTTT
>few|TRBD2|TRBJ2-2|TRBV5-1
CASSTGLANTGELFF
TGCGCCAGCAGCACCGGACTAGCGAACACCGGGGAGCTGTTTTTT
>-|TRBD1|TRBJ1-4|TRBV4-1
CASSQPGQGLEKLFF
TGCGCCAGCAGCCAGCCGGGACAGGGACTTGAAAAACTGTTTTTT